Sequencing of this TCR beta chain was carried out in a study of shared clonotypes between healthy human individuals. The assay was immunoSEQ multiplex PCR, and TCRdb's table has in-frame clones only and misses some. This sample has approximately 2.3 million clones, with about 92% found just once. Germline CDR1 and CDR2: MDHEN and SYDVKM. The CDR3 has 12 residues. V lost 3 bases to trimming and J lost 10 bases; unmatched junction nucleotides: 2. The chain joins TRBV28 to TRBJ1-1, with TRBD1 matching 10 bases. Sequencing used naive CD4+ T cells from PBMCs. The subset is: CD45RA+ positively selected. The origin of this receptor is a young man in good health. Some clones in this sample may be carry-over from other donors' samples. The CDR3 sequence: CASSFGQGGAFF. The CDR3 coding sequence is TGTGCCAGCAGTTTCGGACAGGGGGGAGCTTTCTTT.